This T cell receptor (beta chain) was sequenced for a study of blood T cell repertoires in COVID-19. Libraries were prepared by immunoSEQ multiplex PCR; TCRdb keeps only in-frame clonotypes and omits some of them. In the table there are roughly 300,000 clones, 85% of which are singletons. Study members were between about 18 and 90 years old and lived in 24 US regions. Germline V gene data show CDR1 as GTSNPN and CDR2 as SVGIG (reference sequence). The ends were cut back, 0 bases at V and 1 base at J, with 7 bases in the middle. The CDR3 contains 13 residues. The source of this sequence is a woman aged 50 to 60 who had recovered from COVID-19. The chain combines TRBV30 with TRBJ2-7; possible D gene TRBD1, 5 bases. The sequenced sample consisted of PBMCs or T cells enriched from blood (not recorded which). CDR3: CAWSVQESYEQYF. In DNA, the CDR3 is TGTGCCTGGAGTGTACAGGAGTCCTACGAGCAGTACTTC.